This TCR beta chain was recorded in a study of T cells after yellow fever vaccination (dated by TCRdb to the late 2010s). At the level of the whole study: Libraries from fractions with low cell numbers were prepared with the SMART-Seq v4 Ultra Low Input RNA kit. To follow T-cell clones before and after both primary and booster YFV17D yellow fever vaccination, bulk TCR alpha and beta repertoires underwent longitudinal sequencing. The cohort comprised two healthy male donors, one aged 18 to 30 and one aged 30 to 40 years. Bulk PBMC replicates and cell subsets were isolated from blood drawn at multiple timepoints before and after both primary and secondary immunization. Beyond this particular receptor, the publication reports: Compared with the primary T-cell response, the secondary T-cell response was faster but weaker, reaching its peak on day 5 rather than on day 15. Because abundant contaminating clonotypes from the bulk population could be contained in FACS-sorted repertoires, computational filtering was required. Because only a couple of donors were included in the study, the extent to which the findings can be generalized is limited. A small share of clonotypes was detected in both CD4 and CD8 compartments, with the overlap likely arising from convergent recombination. Most clones expanded after primary vaccination (around 96% of CD4 and roughly 91% of CD8) were re-detected after the booster, suggesting that broad memory maintenance occurred.

Notes on this clonotype: Its antigen target is currently unknown. The record has no base qualities; no much larger clone is one base away.

The CDR3 numbers 14 residues from cysteine through phenylalanine. Kept here is only the CDR3 DNA, which spans 42 bases and is read in frame from base 1. The germline V gene yields SGHDN for CDR1 and FVKESK for CDR2. V is reduced by 3 bases and J by 1 base, leaving a spacing of 10 bases between them. The sample's treatment or condition, from its label and the paper: live attenuated yellow fever vaccine strain. At every blood-draw timepoint, two biological replicates of bulk PBMCs were collected. A standard Ficoll-Paque protocol was used to isolate PBMCs from peripheral blood. RNA was extracted with TriZol from bulk PBMCs, CD4 and CD8 fractions, and dextramer-positive and dextramer-negative fractions. TCR cDNA was made using 5'RACE template switching, a step that added a universal primer site and unique molecular identifiers. cDNA synthesis was primed from both the TCR alpha and TCR beta constant segments. Two PCR steps were used to amplify libraries, with sample barcodes and sequencing adapters being added in the second step. Sequencing of libraries was done on Illumina HiSeq 2500 (2x100 bp) or NovaSeq (2x150 bp). The source study handled its data this way. Demultiplexing of reads and collapsing into UMI consensus sequences were performed with MIGEC, and V(D)J alignment was carried out with MiXCR. Clonotypes responding to the vaccine were identified with edgeR on replicate PBMC samples, with the criteria of FDR below 0.01 and a log2 fold change above 5 up to day 15. Each bulk clonotype received a CD4 or CD8 identity based on whether the sequenced CD4 or CD8 repertoire contained that clonotype at higher abundance. TCRdb handled the public reads itself, with Q25 trimming in fastp and clone calling in MiXCR, and kept productive beta chains. Records with the same CDR3 protein are collapsed into one entry carrying the most frequent genes and DNA. The V and J calls reflect TCRdb's pipeline rather than the authors' work. Across this sample there are hundreds of thousands of distinct CDR3 sequences, with approximately 13% seen only once. The ten largest clonotypes hold around 14% of the sample.

The V gene is TRBV14 and the J gene is TRBJ2-7; the D gene identity is not certain. This specimen was PBMCs, taken on the day of the yellow fever booster vaccination. The TCR sequence derives from a man aged 25-45 years who received the YFV17D yellow fever vaccine. CDR3 protein: CASSQIDNSYEQYF. The DNA is TGTGCCAGCAGCCAGATCGACAATTCCTACGAGCAGTACTTC. With the portions outside the CDR3 filled from the reference TRBV14 and TRBJ2-7 genes, the complete variable region becomes EAGVTQFPSHSVIEKGQTVTLRCDPISGHDNLYWYRRVMGKEIKFLLHFVKESKQDESGMPNNRFLAERTGGTYSTLKVQPAELEDSGVYFCASSQIDNSYEQYFGPGTRLTVT.